The rows below give T cell receptor beta chains drawn from one sample of a study of human T cells and chemical hapten exposure. TCRdb used MiXCR to reprocess the RACE reads, holding one entry per CDR3 protein. The sample has fewer than 200,000 distinct CDR3 sequences; around a quarter are singletons. Sample: whole blood, taken in connection with sensitization to the hapten diphenylcyclopropenone (DPC). The receptors stem from a woman under 30 with alopecia areata. Some clones in this sample may be carry-over from other donors' samples. The CDR3 runs from the conserved cysteine through the conserved F or W. The order of the fields is clone size, V gene, D gene, J gene, CDR3 DNA, CDR3 protein. The D gene is left open where the match is weak. Only some rows state a clone size, as once, few, many or a class for expanded clones.

clone_size: once; v_call: TRBV7-2; d_call: NA; j_call: TRBJ2-7; cdr3_nt: TGTGCCAGCAGCCGAACAGGGTTCTACGAGCAGTACTTC; cdr3_aa: CASSRTGFYEQYF
clone_size: few; v_call: TRBV18; d_call: TRBD2; j_call: TRBJ2-1; cdr3_nt: TGTGCCAGCTCACCTACAATGGGACGGGGGGGGTCGGAGCAGTTCTTC; cdr3_aa: CASSPTMGRGGSEQFF
clone_size: NA; v_call: TRBV9; d_call: NA; j_call: TRBJ1-1; cdr3_nt: TGTGCCAGCAGCGTAGAACAGGGCACTGAAGCTTTCTTT; cdr3_aa: CASSVEQGTEAFF
clone_size: many; v_call: TRBV6-2/TRBV6-3; d_call: TRBD1; j_call: TRBJ2-2; cdr3_nt: TGTGCCAGCAGTCGCCGTGGACAGGCGGTAGCTAACACCGGGGAGCTGTTTTTT; cdr3_aa: CASSRRGQAVANTGELFF
clone_size: many; v_call: TRBV6-2/TRBV6-3; d_call: NA; j_call: TRBJ2-1; cdr3_nt: TGTGCCAGCAGTTTCCAACCGGGGGCCAATGAGCAGTTCTTC; cdr3_aa: CASSFQPGANEQFF
clone_size: many; v_call: TRBV4-2; d_call: TRBD2; j_call: TRBJ2-7; cdr3_nt: TGTGCCAGCAGCCTCAAAGCGGCTAGCGGGGGGTCGGAGCAGTACTTC; cdr3_aa: CASSLKAASGGSEQYF
clone_size: NA; v_call: TRBV10-3; d_call: NA; j_call: TRBJ2-3; cdr3_nt: TGTGCCATCAGTAAACAGGAGTTCACAGATACGCAGTATTTT; cdr3_aa: CAISKQEFTDTQYF
clone_size: few; v_call: TRBV20-1; d_call: NA; j_call: TRBJ1-1; cdr3_nt: TGCAGTGCTAGTGCACCTGAAGCTTTCTTT; cdr3_aa: CSASAPEAFF
clone_size: NA; v_call: TRBV2; d_call: NA; j_call: TRBJ1-1; cdr3_nt: TGTGCCAGACGAGGGAGCACTGAAGCTTTCTTT; cdr3_aa: CARRGSTEAFF
clone_size: NA; v_call: TRBV11-2; d_call: NA; j_call: TRBJ2-1; cdr3_nt: TGTGCCAGCAGCTTAGGACGAACTAGCTCCTACAATGAGCAGTTCTTC; cdr3_aa: CASSLGRTSSYNEQFF
clone_size: NA; v_call: TRBV7-6; d_call: TRBD1; j_call: TRBJ2-7; cdr3_nt: TGTGCCAGCAGCTTAGATTTGGGACAGTACGAGCAGTACTTC; cdr3_aa: CASSLDLGQYEQYF
clone_size: many; v_call: TRBV6-2/TRBV6-3; d_call: NA; j_call: TRBJ2-5; cdr3_nt: TGTGCCAGCAAGTCGGCCGGGGAGACCCAGTACTTC; cdr3_aa: CASKSAGETQYF
clone_size: NA; v_call: TRBV29-1; d_call: TRBD2; j_call: TRBJ2-1; cdr3_nt: TGCAGCGCATATAGCGGGGGTCCGGACAATGAGCAGTTCTTC; cdr3_aa: CSAYSGGPDNEQFF
clone_size: few; v_call: TRBV11-2; d_call: TRBD2; j_call: TRBJ2-1; cdr3_nt: TGTGCCAGCAGCCCCCTAGCGGGAGGGGACATGAGTGAGCAGTTCTTC; cdr3_aa: CASSPLAGGDMSEQFF
clone_size: NA; v_call: TRBV20-1; d_call: NA; j_call: TRBJ1-2; cdr3_nt: TGCAGTGCTAGAGATGGCGGTCGGGTGGTGGGATCTAACTATGGCTACACCTTC; cdr3_aa: CSARDGGRVVGSNYGYTF
clone_size: NA; v_call: TRBV7-2; d_call: TRBD2; j_call: TRBJ2-5; cdr3_nt: TGTGCCAGCAGCTTAGAGAGCGGGAGGGCCGGAGAGACCCAGTACTTC; cdr3_aa: CASSLESGRAGETQYF
clone_size: NA; v_call: TRBV4-3; d_call: NA; j_call: TRBJ2-7; cdr3_nt: TGCGCCAGCAGCCCGAGGAGGGGAGCCTACGAGCAGTACTTC; cdr3_aa: CASSPRRGAYEQYF
clone_size: few; v_call: TRBV11-1; d_call: NA; j_call: TRBJ1-6; cdr3_nt: TGTGCCAGCAGCTCGACAGGCCGGGACGCCCCTGAGACCCTCCACTTT; cdr3_aa: CASSSTGRDAPETLHF
clone_size: few; v_call: TRBV7-2; d_call: TRBD2; j_call: TRBJ2-3; cdr3_nt: TGTGCCAGCAGCTTGCGCCTAGCGGTGACCGGAACGCAGTATTTT; cdr3_aa: CASSLRLAVTGTQYF
clone_size: NA; v_call: TRBV29-1; d_call: TRBD2; j_call: TRBJ2-1; cdr3_nt: TGCAGCGGAACTCCGGGACTAGAGTACAATGAGCAGTTCTTC; cdr3_aa: CSGTPGLEYNEQFF
clone_size: NA; v_call: TRBV12-3/TRBV12-4; d_call: NA; j_call: TRBJ2-1; cdr3_nt: TGTGCCAGCACCCTCAGGCGCGTTTACAATGAGCAGTTCTTC; cdr3_aa: CASTLRRVYNEQFF
clone_size: NA; v_call: TRBV4-2; d_call: TRBD2; j_call: TRBJ2-7; cdr3_nt: TGTGCCAGCAGCCCTAGCGGGAGGGACTCCTACGAGCAGTACTTC; cdr3_aa: CASSPSGRDSYEQYF
clone_size: NA; v_call: TRBV6-2/TRBV6-3; d_call: NA; j_call: TRBJ1-5; cdr3_nt: TGTGCCAGCAGTTACCCCGGGACCACCCGACCCCAGCATTTT; cdr3_aa: CASSYPGTTRPQHF
clone_size: NA; v_call: TRBV6-2/TRBV6-3; d_call: TRBD1; j_call: TRBJ2-1; cdr3_nt: TGTGCCAGCCAACGGACAGGGAGGAATGAGCAGTTCTTC; cdr3_aa: CASQRTGRNEQFF
clone_size: once; v_call: TRBV5-1; d_call: TRBD2; j_call: TRBJ2-6; cdr3_nt: TGCGTCAGCAGCTCTGGACTAGCGGGGGACGTCCTGACTTTC; cdr3_aa: CVSSSGLAGDVLTF
clone_size: NA; v_call: TRBV11-2; d_call: TRBD1; j_call: TRBJ2-5; cdr3_nt: TGTGCCAGCAGCCCCCGGACAGGAATCCAAGAGACCCAGTACTTC; cdr3_aa: CASSPRTGIQETQYF
clone_size: many; v_call: TRBV4-1; d_call: NA; j_call: TRBJ2-1; cdr3_nt: TGCGCCAGCAGCCATGCAGGGGGGGGAGAGCAGTTCTTC; cdr3_aa: CASSHAGGGEQFF
clone_size: few; v_call: TRBV7-3; d_call: NA; j_call: TRBJ1-1; cdr3_nt: TGTGCCAGCAGCCCCTACAGGCAGGGAAAGTACACTGAAGCTTTCTTT; cdr3_aa: CASSPYRQGKYTEAFF
clone_size: NA; v_call: TRBV2; d_call: NA; j_call: TRBJ1-1; cdr3_nt: TGTGCCAGCAGTGATAATTGGGGGACTGAAGCTTTCTTT; cdr3_aa: CASSDNWGTEAFF
clone_size: NA; v_call: TRBV7-2; d_call: NA; j_call: TRBJ2-6; cdr3_nt: TGTGCCAGCAGCTTAAGGGTATCACGCTCTGGGGCCAACGTCCTGACTTTC; cdr3_aa: CASSLRVSRSGANVLTF
clone_size: NA; v_call: TRBV10-3; d_call: NA; j_call: TRBJ1-2; cdr3_nt: TGTGCCATCAGTGAGTCGAAGGTTGGGGGCTACACCTTC; cdr3_aa: CAISESKVGGYTF